The following is a T cell receptor (beta chain) sequence with its context. The antigen is unknown. This entry comes from a study of Ad26.COV2.S vaccination and SARS-CoV-2 variants. Points from the study as a whole: Reports say spike-specific CD8+ and CD4+ T cell responses covered substantial breadth after vaccination.

Trimming left V 5 bases short and J 5 bases short, with 9 bases between. The CDR3 extends over 11 amino acids. Germline V gene data show CDR1 as DFQATT and CDR2 as SNEGSKA (reference sequence). Using immunoSEQ multiplex PCR, the repertoire was profiled, and TCRdb retains in-frame clones only, with some absent. The repertoire holds over 400,000 clones, with roughly 89% as singletons. Treatment noted: 15 to 20 received Ad26.COV2.S at low or high dose, single or two shots; 5 received placebo; per-sample allocation not given. Vaccine and placebo recipients were sampled on day 63 after the first injection.

The chain employs TRBV20-1 and TRBJ1-2; D is ambiguous. The starting material was peripheral blood, obtained in a trial of Ad26.COV2.S vaccine versus placebo. The source of this sequence is a person aged 18-60 years who received the Ad26.COV2.S COVID-19 vaccine or a placebo. This chain's CDR3 is CSASRKYGYTF. Here the CDR3 DNA reads TGCAGTGCTTCACGAAAGTATGGCTACACCTTC.